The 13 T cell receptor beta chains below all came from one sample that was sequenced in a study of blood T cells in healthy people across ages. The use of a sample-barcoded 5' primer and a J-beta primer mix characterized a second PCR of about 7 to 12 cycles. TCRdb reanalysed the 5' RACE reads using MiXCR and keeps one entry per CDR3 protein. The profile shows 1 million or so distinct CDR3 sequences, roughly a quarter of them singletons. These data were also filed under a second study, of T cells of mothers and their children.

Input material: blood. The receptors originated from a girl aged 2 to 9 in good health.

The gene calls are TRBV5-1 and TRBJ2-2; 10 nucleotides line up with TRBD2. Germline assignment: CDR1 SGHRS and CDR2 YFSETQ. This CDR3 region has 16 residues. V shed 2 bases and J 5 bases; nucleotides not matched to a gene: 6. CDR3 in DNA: TGCGCCAGCAGCTTTAGTGCTAGCGGGGGAACCGGGGAGCTGTTTTTT. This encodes CASSFSASGGTGELFF.

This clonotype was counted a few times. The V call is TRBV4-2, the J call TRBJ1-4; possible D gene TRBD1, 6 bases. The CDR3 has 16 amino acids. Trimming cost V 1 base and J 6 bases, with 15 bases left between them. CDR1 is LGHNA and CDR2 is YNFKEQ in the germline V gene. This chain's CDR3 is CASSQGEWRGDEKLFF. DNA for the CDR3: TGTGCCAGCAGCCAAGGGGAGTGGAGGGGGGATGAAAAACTGTTTTTT.

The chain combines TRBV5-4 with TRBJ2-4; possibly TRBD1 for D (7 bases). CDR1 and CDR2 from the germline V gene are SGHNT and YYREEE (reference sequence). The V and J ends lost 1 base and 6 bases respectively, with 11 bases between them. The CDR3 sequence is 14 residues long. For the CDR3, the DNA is TGTGCCAGCAGCTTGTCAGGGGGGATAAACATTCAGTACTTC. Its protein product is CASSLSGGINIQYF.

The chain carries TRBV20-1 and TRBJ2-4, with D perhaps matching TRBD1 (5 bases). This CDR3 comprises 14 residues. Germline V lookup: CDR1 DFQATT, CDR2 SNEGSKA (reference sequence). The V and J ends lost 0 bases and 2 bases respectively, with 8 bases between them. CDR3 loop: CSAREQVPKNIQYF. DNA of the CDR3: TGCAGTGCTAGAGAACAGGTTCCCAAAAACATTCAGTACTTC.

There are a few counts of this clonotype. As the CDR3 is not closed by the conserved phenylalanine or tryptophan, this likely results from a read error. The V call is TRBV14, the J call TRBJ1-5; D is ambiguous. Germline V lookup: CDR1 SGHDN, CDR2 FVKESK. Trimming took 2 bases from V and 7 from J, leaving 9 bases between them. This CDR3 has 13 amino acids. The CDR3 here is CASSQSLGQPQHL. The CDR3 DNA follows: TGTGCCAGCAGCCAAAGTCTAGGACAGCCCCAGCATCTT.

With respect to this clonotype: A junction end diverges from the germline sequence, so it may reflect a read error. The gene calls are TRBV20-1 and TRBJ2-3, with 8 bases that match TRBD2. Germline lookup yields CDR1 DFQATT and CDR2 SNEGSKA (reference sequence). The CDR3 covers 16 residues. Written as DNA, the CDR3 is TGCAGTGCCAGAGGCCCCGGGAGGGCGAGCACAGATACGCAGTATTTT. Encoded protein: CSARGPGRASTDTQYF.

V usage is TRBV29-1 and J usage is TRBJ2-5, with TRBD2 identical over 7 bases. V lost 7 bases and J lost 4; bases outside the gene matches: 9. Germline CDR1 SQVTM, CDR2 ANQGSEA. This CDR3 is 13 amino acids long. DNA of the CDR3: TGCAGCGGATATACGACTAGCCGAGAGACCCAGTACTTC. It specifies CSGYTTSRETQYF.

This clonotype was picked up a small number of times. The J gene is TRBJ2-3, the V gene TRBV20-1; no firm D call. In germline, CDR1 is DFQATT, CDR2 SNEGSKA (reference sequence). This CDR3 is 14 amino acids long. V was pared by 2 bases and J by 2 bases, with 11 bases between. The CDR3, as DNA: TGCAGTGCTAGATGGTATGCGGACACAGATACGCAGTATTTT. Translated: CSARWYADTDTQYF.

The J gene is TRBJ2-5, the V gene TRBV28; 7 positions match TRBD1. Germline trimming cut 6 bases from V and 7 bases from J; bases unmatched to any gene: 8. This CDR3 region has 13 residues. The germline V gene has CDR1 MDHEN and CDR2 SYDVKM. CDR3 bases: TGTGCCAGCAGCGCGACAGGGCTCGGGACCCAGTACTTC. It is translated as CASSATGLGTQYF.

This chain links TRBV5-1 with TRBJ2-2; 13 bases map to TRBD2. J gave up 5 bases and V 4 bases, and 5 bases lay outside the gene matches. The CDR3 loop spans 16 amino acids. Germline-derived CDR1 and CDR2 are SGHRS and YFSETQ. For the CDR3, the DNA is TGCGCCAGCAGCGTCGGGACTAGCGGGGAGACCGGGGAGCTGTTTTTT. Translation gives CASSVGTSGETGELFF.

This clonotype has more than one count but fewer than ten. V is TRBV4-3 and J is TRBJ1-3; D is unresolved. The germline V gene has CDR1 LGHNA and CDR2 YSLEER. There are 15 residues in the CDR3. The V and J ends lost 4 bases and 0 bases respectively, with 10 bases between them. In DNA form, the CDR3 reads TGCGCCAGCAGCCCCAACAGCATCTCTGGAAACACCATATATTTT. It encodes CASSPNSISGNTIYF.

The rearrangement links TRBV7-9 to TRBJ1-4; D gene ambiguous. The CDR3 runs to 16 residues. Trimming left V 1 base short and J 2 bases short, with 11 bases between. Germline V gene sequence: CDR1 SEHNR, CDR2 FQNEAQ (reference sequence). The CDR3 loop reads CASSLGQASTNEKLFF. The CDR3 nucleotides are TGTGCCAGCAGCTTAGGCCAGGCGTCGACTAATGAAAAACTGTTTTTT.

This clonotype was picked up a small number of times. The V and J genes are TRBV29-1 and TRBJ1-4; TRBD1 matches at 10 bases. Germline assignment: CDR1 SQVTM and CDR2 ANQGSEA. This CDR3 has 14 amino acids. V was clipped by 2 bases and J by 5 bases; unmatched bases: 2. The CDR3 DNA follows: TGCAGCGTTGAATGGGGACAGGGGAATGAAAAACTGTTTTTT. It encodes CSVEWGQGNEKLFF. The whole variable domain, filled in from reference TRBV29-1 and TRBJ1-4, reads SAVISQKPSRDICQRGTSLTIQCQVDSQVTMMFWYRQQPGQSLTLIATANQGSEATYESGFVIDKFPISRPNLTFSTLTVSNMSPEDSSIYLCSVEWGQGNEKLFFGSGTQLSVL.